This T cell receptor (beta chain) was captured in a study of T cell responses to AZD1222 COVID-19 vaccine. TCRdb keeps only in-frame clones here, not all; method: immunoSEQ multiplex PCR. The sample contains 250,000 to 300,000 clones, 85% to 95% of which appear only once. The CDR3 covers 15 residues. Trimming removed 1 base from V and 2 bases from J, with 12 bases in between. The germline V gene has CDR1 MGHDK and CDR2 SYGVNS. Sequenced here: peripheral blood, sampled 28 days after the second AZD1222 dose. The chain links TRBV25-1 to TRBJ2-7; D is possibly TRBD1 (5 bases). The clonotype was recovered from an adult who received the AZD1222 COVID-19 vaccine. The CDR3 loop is CASSELGLGPYEQYF. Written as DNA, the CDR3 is TGTGCCAGCAGTGAATTGGGGCTCGGACCCTACGAGCAGTACTTC.